These 32 T cell receptor beta chains originate from one sample sequenced in a study of T cell responses to AZD1222 COVID-19 vaccine. Using immunoSEQ multiplex PCR, the repertoire was profiled, and TCRdb retains in-frame clones only, with some absent. The sample gives roughly 62,000 clones, 76% of which show up once; over 13% is in the top ten. This specimen was peripheral blood, taken on day 0 of AZD1222 vaccination. These receptors all stem from an adult in good health.

The chain recombines TRBV29-1 with TRBJ2-1, with D possibly being TRBD1 or TRBD2 (5 bases each). Germline loops: CDR1 SQVTM, CDR2 ANQGSEA. V gave up 0 bases and J gave up 6 bases, with 15 bases separating them. This CDR3 has 15 residues. CDR3 in DNA: TGCAGCGTTGAAGATTTTAGAGGGGTAGGCAATGAGCAGTTCTTC. This translates into CSVEDFRGVGNEQFF.

In nucleotides, the CDR3 is TGTGCCAGTAGCCCGGGAGGTTTGGCTGAAGCTTTCTTT. This encodes CASSPGGLAEAFF. The V call is TRBV19, the J call TRBJ1-1; no clear D gene. Between the trimmed V and J ends, which lost 6 bases and 6 bases, there was a span of 14 bases. The CDR3 has 13 residues. Germline V gives CDR1 LNHDA, CDR2 SQIVND (reference sequence).

The chain employs TRBV19 and TRBJ1-4; D perhaps matches TRBD1 (6 bases). The germline V and J ends were trimmed by 5 bases and 4 bases, with 11 bases remaining between them. The CDR3 extends over 14 amino acids. The germline gives CDR1 LNHDA, CDR2 SQIVND (reference sequence). CDR3 amino acids: CASSRRTVNEKLFF. In nucleotides, the CDR3 is TGTGCCAGTAGTCGTCGGACAGTTAATGAAAAACTGTTTTTT.

The CDR3 DNA is TGTGCCAGCAGCTTAGGGGCGGGGGCATTAGAGACCCAGTACTTC. Protein sequence: CASSLGAGALETQYF. The chain recombines TRBV7-2 with TRBJ2-5, with D possibly matching TRBD2 (7 bases). Germline CDR1 SGHTA, CDR2 FQGNSA. The CDR3 is 15 residues long. Trimming removed 1 base at V and 4 bases at J, with 13 bases between.

This chain joins TRBV25-1 and TRBJ2-1; TRBD2 agrees at 7 bases. With V trimmed by 0 bases and J by 2 bases, 4 bases remained unmatched. The CDR3 spans 16 residues. Germline loops: CDR1 MGHDK, CDR2 SYGVNS. The CDR3 coding sequence is TGTGCCAGCAGTGAATACGGGCGGGGGACCTACAATGAGCAGTTCTTC. Its translation is CASSEYGRGTYNEQFF.

This rearrangement joins TRBV3-1 (or the pseudogene TRBV3-2) to TRBJ2-1, with unresolved D. Germline V gives CDR1 LGHDT, CDR2 YNNKEL (reference sequence). V lost 2 bases and J lost 6, with 2 bases in between. The CDR3 runs to 11 residues. CDR3 protein: CASSQLNEQFF. CDR3 in DNA: TGTGCCAGCAGCCAACTCAATGAGCAGTTCTTC.

This clone appeared once. The V and J genes are TRBV19 and TRBJ2-5; 15 bases align to TRBD2. Per germline, CDR1 LNHDA and CDR2 SQIVND (reference sequence). CDR3 length: 17 amino acids. The J segment lost 5 bases and the V segment lost 7 bases, leaving 11 bases of the junction unmatched. CDR3 nucleotides: TGTGCCAGTAACCAACCGGGACTAGCGGGGGGTGGGGAGACCCAGTACTTC. It yields the protein CASNQPGLAGGGETQYF.

This clone was detected only once. V gene TRBV19 combines with J gene TRBJ2-1; 11 bases fit TRBD2. Trimming removed 5 bases from V and 16 bases from J; junction bases left unmatched: 10. CDR1 and CDR2 from the germline V gene are LNHDA and SQIVND (reference sequence). The CDR3 is 13 amino acids. In DNA form, the CDR3 reads TGTGCCAGTAGTTTGGGACTAGCGGACTTAAGATTCTTC. It translates to CASSLGLADLRFF.

The chain recombines TRBV6-2 or TRBV6-3 with TRBJ2-7, with 8 bases identical to TRBD2. Per germline, CDR1 MNHEY and CDR2 SVGEGT. The CDR3 spans 16 residues. V was pared by 6 bases and J by 4 bases, with 14 bases of the junction left unmatched. The CDR3 DNA is TGTGCCAGCAGCCCGATCACCGGGACTAGGATATACGAGCAGTACTTC. Encoded protein: CASSPITGTRIYEQYF.

The chain's CDR3 is CAISDGQSSGNTIYF. CDR3 DNA: TGTGCCATCAGTGATGGTCAGAGCTCTGGAAACACCATATATTTT. J is TRBJ1-3 and V is TRBV10-3; no firm D call. Germline CDR1 ENHRY, CDR2 SYGVKD. Trimming pared 3 bases from V and 0 bases from J, leaving 9 bases between. The CDR3 has 15 residues.

The rearrangement links TRBV5-6 to TRBJ2-3, with TRBD2 matching 15 bases. Germline CDR1 SGHDT, CDR2 YYEEEE. V dropped 5 bases and J dropped 2; count of bases not matched to a gene: 3. This CDR3 has 16 amino acids. Here the CDR3 reads CASSRTSGGVTDTQYF. The DNA for the CDR3 is TGTGCCAGCAGTAGGACTAGCGGGGGGGTCACAGATACGCAGTATTTT.

J is TRBJ2-7 and V is TRBV27; D gene unclear. The CDR3 is 13 residues long. Germline lookup yields CDR1 MNHEY and CDR2 SMNVEV (reference sequence). The V and J ends lost 5 bases and 3 bases respectively, with 11 bases between them. As DNA, the CDR3 is TGTGCCAGCAGTATAGAGGCGAACTACGAGCAGTACTTC. This sequence encodes CASSIEANYEQYF.

This chain joins TRBV19 and TRBJ1-2; D is undetermined. Trimming took 0 bases from V and 4 from J, leaving 6 bases between them. CDR3 size: 13 residues. Germline V gene lookup returns CDR1 LNHDA and CDR2 SQIVND (reference sequence). CDR3 sequence: CASSIDSFYGYTF. CDR3 sequence (DNA): TGTGCCAGTAGTATAGACTCCTTCTATGGCTACACCTTC.

V and J are TRBV2 and TRBJ1-2; D possibly corresponds to TRBD1 (6 bases). Germline-derived CDR1 and CDR2 are SNHLY and FYNNEI. The ends were cut back, 7 bases at V and 8 bases at J, with 14 bases in the middle. The CDR3 spans 12 residues. The CDR3 reads CASTDTGYGYTF. The CDR3 DNA follows: TGTGCCAGCACCGATACAGGGTACGGCTACACCTTC.

This chain links TRBV3-1 (or the pseudogene TRBV3-2) with TRBJ2-3; 7 bases align to TRBD2. Germline CDR1 is LGHDT and CDR2 is YNNKEL (reference sequence). Losses at the gene ends were 3 bases for V and 0 bases for J; bases not matched to a gene: 9. This CDR3 is 17 amino acids long. As DNA, the CDR3 is TGTGCCAGCAGCCACCCTGGGGGGGACCACAGCACAGATACGCAGTATTTT. It is translated as CASSHPGGDHSTDTQYF.

As DNA, the CDR3 is TGTGCCAGCAGCCCCGGAGGACAGATTTCCAGGGTACAAAAGTACTTC. Translation gives CASSPGGQISRVQKYF. The chain combines TRBV5-6 with TRBJ2-7, with D possibly matching TRBD1 (6 bases). There are 16 residues in the CDR3. The germline V gene encodes CDR1 SGHDT and CDR2 YYEEEE. V was shortened by 4 bases and J by 11 bases, with 28 bases between the two germline ends.

The chain uses TRBV7-2 and TRBJ2-1, with 13 bases fitting TRBD2. The CDR3 has 16 amino acids. Trimming cost V 4 bases and J 7 bases; bases outside gene matches: 7. Germline V CDR1 and CDR2: SGHTA, FQGNSA. The CDR3 here is CASSSTSGGEKNEQFF. The CDR3 DNA sequence: TGTGCCAGCAGCTCCACTAGCGGGGGGGAAAAAAATGAGCAGTTCTTC. The variable domain in full, with the rest retrieved from reference TRBV7-2 and TRBJ2-1, is GAGVSQSPSNKVTEKGKDVELRCDPISGHTALYWYRQSLGQGLEFLIYFQGNSAPDKSGLPSDRFSAERTGGSVSTLTIQRTQQEDSAVYLCASSSTSGGEKNEQFFGPGTRLTVL.

This chain links TRBV11-2 with TRBJ1-2; no firm D call. The CDR3 contains 16 residues. The germline CDR1 and CDR2 sequences are SGHAT and FQNNGV. Trimming removed 0 bases at V and 4 bases at J, with 15 bases between. DNA for the CDR3: TGTGCCAGCAGCTTAGATTCCCTAGGCGGCTTCTATGGCTACACCTTC. It is translated as CASSLDSLGGFYGYTF.

The CDR3 sequence: CASSPSFEQYF. The CDR3 region has the DNA TGTGCCAGCAGCCCATCTTTCGAGCAGTACTTC. The chain combines TRBV11-2 with TRBJ2-7; D unresolved. V was trimmed by 5 bases and J by 6 bases, leaving 8 bases between them. This CDR3 is 11 amino acids long. Germline CDR1 is SGHAT and CDR2 is FQNNGV.

The rearrangement links TRBV19 to TRBJ2-3; D may be TRBD2 (6 bases). This CDR3 has 13 residues. The V gene's germline CDR1 is LNHDA and CDR2 SQIVND (reference sequence). V was shortened by 7 bases and J by 6 bases, with 14 bases between the two germline ends. This CDR3 reads CASTQGGSDTQYF. In nucleotides, the CDR3 is TGTGCCAGTACCCAGGGAGGTTCGGATACGCAGTATTTT.

This chain joins TRBV6-2 or TRBV6-3 and TRBJ1-3; no definite D call. The CDR3 length is 14 residues. Trimming removed 4 bases from V and 1 base from J, with 8 bases in between. Germline V lookup: CDR1 MNHEY, CDR2 SVGEGT. DNA of the CDR3: TGTGCCAGCAGTTCGGGAGCTTCTGGAAACACCATATATTTT. Its translation: CASSSGASGNTIYF.

The chain uses TRBV5-1 and TRBJ2-2, with D perhaps matching TRBD1 or TRBD2 (5 bases each). The germline V and J ends were trimmed by 7 bases and 5 bases, with 15 bases remaining between them. CDR1 SGHRS and CDR2 YFSETQ come from the germline V gene. This CDR3 region has 14 residues. The CDR3: CASYTGTVTGELFF. The CDR3, as DNA: TGCGCCAGCTACACCGGGACGGTGACCGGGGAGCTGTTTTTT.

CDR3 coding DNA: TGTGCCAGCAGCTTAGCGGGGGGAAGAGAGACCCAGTACTTC. Protein: CASSLAGGRETQYF. This rearrangement joins TRBV7-3 to TRBJ2-5; the match to TRBD2 covers 8 bases. With 2 bases clipped from V and 4 bases from J, the junction kept 3 bases outside the gene matches. Per germline, CDR1 SGHTA and CDR2 FQGTGA. This CDR3 is built from 14 residues.

This chain connects TRBV27 to TRBJ1-5, with D possibly being TRBD1 (6 bases). The V end was cut by 2 bases, the J end by 9 bases, with 14 bases between. The CDR3 is made up of 14 amino acids. Germline assignment: CDR1 MNHEY and CDR2 SMNVEV (reference sequence). This chain's CDR3 is CASSLDRLGRPQHF. The CDR3 bases are TGTGCCAGCAGTTTAGACAGGTTGGGGCGGCCCCAGCATTTT.

The V call is TRBV12-3 or TRBV12-4, the J call TRBJ2-7; the D is unclear. The CDR3 has 12 residues. Trimming took off 1 base at V and 6 bases at J, with 7 bases between the two ends. The CDR3 region is CASSLGTSEQYF. The CDR3 region has the DNA TGTGCCAGCAGTTTAGGAACCTCCGAGCAGTACTTC.

A single count supports this clone. V and J are TRBV4-1 and TRBJ1-5; D not resolved. V was pared by 0 bases and J by 7 bases, with 7 bases between. CDR1 MGHRA and CDR2 YSYEKL come from the germline V gene. The CDR3 is made up of 13 amino acids. CDR3 bases: TGCGCCAGCAGCCAAGAATGGGAGCAGCCCCAGCATTTT. It encodes CASSQEWEQPQHF.

The DNA of the CDR3 is TGCGCCAGCAGTGATTGGACGGCACCCTACGAGCAGTACTTC. It translates to CASSDWTAPYEQYF. The gene calls are TRBV10-1 and TRBJ2-7; D is uncertain. This CDR3 region has 14 residues. From germline, CDR1 is WNHNN and CDR2 SYGVQD (reference sequence). The V end lost 3 bases, the J end lost 2 bases, and 11 bases lay between the germline ends.

The sample holds a few counts of this clone. This chain connects TRBV5-5 to TRBJ1-2, with unresolved D. Germline V gene lookup returns CDR1 SGHKS and CDR2 YYEKEE (reference sequence). Between the trimmed V and J ends, which lost 1 base and 0 bases, there was a span of 7 bases. CDR3 size: 14 residues. The CDR3 here is CASSLTKANYGYTF. CDR3 bases: TGTGCCAGCAGCTTGACGAAAGCTAACTATGGCTACACCTTC. The full variable domain, its missing parts supplied by reference TRBV5-5 and TRBJ1-2, is DAGVTQSPTHLIKTRGQQVTLRCSPISGHKSVSWYQQVLGQGPQFIFQYYEKEERGRGNFPDRFSARQFPNYSSELNVNALLLGDSALYLCASSLTKANYGYTFGSGTRLTVV.

The CDR3 coding sequence is TGCGCCAGCAGATACGACAGGTCCGGGGAGCTGTTTTTT. Protein product: CASRYDRSGELFF. The chain uses TRBV5-1 and TRBJ2-2; tentatively, D is TRBD1 (6 bases). Germline V gene sequence: CDR1 SGHRS, CDR2 YFSETQ. The CDR3 runs 13 residues. Trimming removed 5 bases from V and 6 bases from J, with 11 bases in between. Full variable domain (outside the CDR3, taken from reference TRBV5-1 and TRBJ2-2): KAGVTQTPRYLIKTRGQQVTLSCSPISGHRSVSWYQQTPGQGLQFLFEYFSETQRNKGNFPGRFSGRQFSNSRSEMNVSTLELGDSALYLCASRYDRSGELFFGEGSRLTVL.

V is TRBV4-3 and J is TRBJ1-4, with D unresolved. The CDR3 is made up of 16 amino acids. The ends were cut back, 0 bases at V and 7 bases at J, with 15 bases in the middle. From germline, CDR1 is LGHNA and CDR2 YSLEER. This CDR3 reads CASSQDSDPRSEKLFF. The CDR3 coding sequence is TGCGCCAGCAGCCAAGACTCCGACCCACGGAGTGAAAAACTGTTTTTT.

This clone was counted between two and nine times. V and J are TRBV29-1 and TRBJ1-1; TRBD1 agrees at 7 bases. This CDR3 has 12 amino acids. The germline V gene encodes CDR1 SQVTM and CDR2 ANQGSEA. V dropped 5 bases and J dropped 5; count of bases not matched to a gene: 5. CDR3 loop: CSVFTGETEAFF. In nucleotides, the CDR3 is TGCAGCGTTTTTACAGGGGAGACTGAAGCTTTCTTT.

This chain uses TRBV6-2 or TRBV6-3 with TRBJ1-2; perhaps TRBD1 as D (6 bases). The CDR3 spans 15 residues. Germline-derived CDR1 and CDR2 are MNHEY and SVGEGT. The V end lost 2 bases, the J end lost 2 bases, and 12 bases lay between the germline ends. The DNA of the CDR3 is TGTGCCAGCAGTTACGGCAGGGGAGGAAACTATGGCTACACCTTC. Protein product: CASSYGRGGNYGYTF.